This TCR beta chain was retrieved from a study of OX40 agonist ivuxolimab in advanced cancers. Study overall: Dose-escalation patients were diagnosed with hepatocellular carcinoma, melanoma, renal cell cancer or head and neck cancer. Patients were roughly 83% male with ages about 23 to 79, mean 60.

Generated by immunoSEQ multiplex PCR, the TCRdb table keeps only in-frame clones and is missing some. The sample includes approximately 80,000 clones, 80% to 95% of them seen just once. Germline CDR1 and CDR2: MDHEN and SYDVKM. The CDR3 is made up of 16 amino acids. General study results and limits: There was clonal expansion of CD4+ and CD8+ blood T cells by week 6 at 0.1 to 3.0 mg/kg.

Comment on this clone: Its target is unknown. An end of the junction does not agree with germline; a read error may underlie this.

Drawing of blood for sampling happened at baseline, at cycle 4 day 1, and at cycle 7 day 1. V is TRBV28 and J is TRBJ1-1; D might be TRBD1 (6 bases). The receptor was derived from an adult with an advanced solid tumor such as melanoma, head and neck, liver or kidney cancer. The specimen was CD4+ or CD8+ T cells sorted from blood, collected in a trial of the OX40 agonist ivuxolimab. This CDR3 is CVSRQPPGGGKTEAFF. Here the CDR3 DNA reads TGTGTCAGCAGGCAACCCCCGGGAGGGGGGAAAACTGAAGCTTTCTTT.